The T cell receptor (beta chain) under discussion was sequenced for a study of human T cells and chemical hapten exposure. Time point in this sample: patch test 3, about 24 weeks after DPC sensitization. This sample's treatment: therapeutic diphenylcyclopropenone sensitization with weekly scalp DPC. Unique molecular identifiers were attached to individual cDNA molecules during library preparation. MiXCR was run by TCRdb on the RACE reads, yielding one entry per CDR3 protein. The sample lists roughly 97,000 distinct CDR3 sequences, roughly a quarter seen once, with over 9% in the top ten. A few counts support this clonotype. The receptor was isolated from a middle-aged man with alopecia areata. Some clones in this sample may be carry-over from other donors' samples. Here the sequenced sample was whole blood, taken in connection with sensitization to the hapten diphenylcyclopropenone (DPC).

CDR3 sequence: CAISESWGNQPQHF. In nucleotides, the CDR3 is TGTGCCATCAGTGAGTCATGGGGGAATCAGCCCCAGCATTTT. The rearrangement uses TRBV10-3 and TRBJ1-5; maybe TRBD1 (5 bases). The germline V gene encodes CDR1 ENHRY and CDR2 SYGVKD. This CDR3 comprises 14 residues. V lost 0 bases and J 4 bases, leaving 7 bases between the germline ends.